The next 17 T cell receptor beta chains were all read from a single sample in a study of metastatic and nonmetastatic thyroid tumors. TCRdb re-called clones via MiXCR from the PCR reads. Of approximately 65,000 clones in the sample, just over 4% were seen once. Nobody among the patients had been given any treatment before thyroid surgery. The sequenced material came from blood. These receptors all stem from a female donor with papillary thyroid cancer or a benign thyroid nodule (not recorded which). Some clones in this sample may be carry-over from other donors' samples.

This clone was counted ten times or more. J is TRBJ2-5 and V is TRBV6-1, with 10 nucleotides matching TRBD2. This CDR3 has 16 residues. J was trimmed by 3 bases and V by 3 bases; bases with no gene match: 7. Per the germline V gene, CDR1 is MNHNS and CDR2 is SASEGT. As DNA, the CDR3 is TGTGCCAGCAGTGACCCGGGTACTAGCGGGGAAGAGACCCAGTACTTC. It translates to CASSDPGTSGEETQYF.

On this clone itself: A read error may explain this, as a much larger clone is one base away. In the same sample, other DNA sequences code for this CDR3. The V and J genes are TRBV4-2 and TRBJ1-5; 8 bases match TRBD1. The V gene's germline CDR1 is LGHNA and CDR2 YNFKEQ. V shed 4 bases and J 11 bases; nucleotides not matched to a gene: 16. The CDR3 loop spans 16 amino acids. The CDR3 sequence is CASSPLGGRGHRAQHF. CDR3 sequence (DNA): TGTGCCAGCAGCCCCTTGGGGGGCAGGGGGCATAGGGCCCAGCATTTT.

This clone was counted at least ten times. The genes are TRBV9 and TRBJ1-1; the D is unclear. The CDR3 is 14 residues long. V lost 4 bases and J 0 bases, leaving 10 bases between the germline ends. Germline V gene data show CDR1 as SGDLS and CDR2 as YYNGEE. This chain's CDR3 is CASSPPGLNTEAFF. The CDR3 DNA follows: TGTGCCAGCAGCCCCCCGGGGTTGAACACTGAAGCTTTCTTT.

This clone showed up just a few times. The rearrangement joins TRBV19 to TRBJ2-7; TRBD1 might be the D (6 bases). This CDR3 is built from 13 residues. Germline lookup yields CDR1 LNHDA and CDR2 SQIVND (reference sequence). V lost 5 bases to trimming and J lost 3 bases, with 11 bases between them. The CDR3 spells CASSAKGGYEQYF. CDR3 DNA: TGTGCCAGTAGTGCCAAAGGGGGCTACGAGCAGTACTTC.

This clone came up a few times. The V and J genes are TRBV6-5 and TRBJ1-5; tentative D call: TRBD1 (5 bases). The CDR3 loop spans 14 amino acids. Looked up from germline, CDR1 is MNHEY and CDR2 is SVGAGI. With 2 bases removed from V and 7 bases from J, the gap between germline ends came to 12 bases. In DNA, the CDR3 is TGTGCCAGCAGTTACATTTCGGGGACCCAGCCCCAGCATTTT. Translated, it gives CASSYISGTQPQHF.

This clone was observed at least ten times. A read error is possible here, since a much larger clone lies one base away. This chain uses TRBV27 with TRBJ1-1, with TRBD1 matching 7 bases. The germline V gene encodes CDR1 MNHEY and CDR2 SMNVEV (reference sequence). V lost 5 bases and J lost 3; bases outside the gene matches: 9. This CDR3 spans 15 amino acids. The CDR3 DNA is TGTGCCAGCAGTCTCATCTATGACAGGGACACTGAAGCTTTCTTT. Amino acids: CASSLIYDRDTEAFF.

This clone was counted only a few times. A read error may explain this, as a much larger clone is one base away. This chain links TRBV9 with TRBJ2-3; D ambiguous. The CDR3 consists of 15 residues. Germline values: CDR1 SGDLS, CDR2 YYNGEE. V shed 3 bases and J shed 0 bases, with 11 bases lying between them. The CDR3 here is CASSALTPSTDTQYF. CDR3 in DNA: TGTGCCAGCAGCGCCCTGACCCCTAGCACAGATACGCAGTATTTT.

The CDR3 protein is CASSLFPGGGNQPQHF. The CDR3, as DNA: TGTGCCAGCAGTTTATTCCCAGGGGGCGGCAATCAGCCCCAGCATTTT. V is TRBV27 and J is TRBJ1-5; 8 bases agree with TRBD1. Germline loops: CDR1 MNHEY, CDR2 SMNVEV (reference sequence). J gave up 2 bases and V 1 base, and 4 bases lay outside the gene matches. CDR3 size: 16 residues.

This clone appeared many times. J is TRBJ2-1 and V is TRBV12-3 or TRBV12-4; 8 nucleotides line up with TRBD2. J was trimmed by 8 bases and V by 5 bases; bases with no gene match: 11. The CDR3 contains 15 residues. DNA of the CDR3: TGTGCCAGCAGTCCGCAAGCGGGAGTCTCGGATGAGCAGTTCTTC. It is translated as CASSPQAGVSDEQFF.

The CDR3 DNA is TGTGCCAGCAGTTCTCCTCAGGGGGCTGTAAATCGCAATGAGCAGTTCTTC. Protein: CASSSPQGAVNRNEQFF. This chain connects TRBV28 to TRBJ2-1, with TRBD1 matching over 8 bases. The CDR3 contains 17 residues. CDR1 is MDHEN and CDR2 is SYDVKM in the germline V gene. With V trimmed by 4 bases and J by 6 bases, 14 bases remained unmatched.

Ten or more counts support this clone. Other DNA sequences in the same sample also yield this CDR3. V gene TRBV6-1 combines with J gene TRBJ1-4, with D unclear. The CDR3 consists of 15 residues. V was pared by 1 base and J by 7 bases, with 13 bases between. The germline V gene has CDR1 MNHNS and CDR2 SASEGT. The CDR3 bases are TGTGCCAGCAGTGAAGATATACGGATTGGTGAAAAACTGTTTTTT. Translation: CASSEDIRIGEKLFF.

This clone was recorded at least ten times. V and J are TRBV28 and TRBJ1-1; D is uncertain. Germline V gene lookup returns CDR1 MDHEN and CDR2 SYDVKM. This CDR3 spans 12 amino acids. V lost 11 bases to trimming and J lost 1 base, with 11 bases between them. CDR3 bases: TGTGCCTCAACGGAGAGGAACACTGAAGCTTTCTTT. Translating gives CASTERNTEAFF.

This clone occurred many times. J is TRBJ1-1 and V is TRBV28; D unclear. Germline V lookup: CDR1 MDHEN, CDR2 SYDVKM. The CDR3 is 13 amino acids. With 10 bases removed from V and 6 bases from J, the gap between germline ends came to 18 bases. The CDR3 DNA reads TGTGCCACCTCCCGGACTGGACTTTCTGAAGCTTTCTTT. Protein product: CATSRTGLSEAFF. Looking up the rest from reference TRBV28 and TRBJ1-1 gives the full variable domain: DVKVTQSSRYLVKRTGEKVFLECVQDMDHENMFWYRQDPGLGLRLIYFSYDVKMKEKGDIPEGYSVSREKKERFSLILESASTNQTSMYLCATSRTGLSEAFFGQGTRLTVV.

This clone showed up many times. V gene TRBV7-8 combines with J gene TRBJ2-3, with 16 bases identical to TRBD2. CDR1 and CDR2 (germline): SGHVS, FQNEAQ. The CDR3 is 17 amino acids. V trimming: 4 bases; J trimming: 8 bases; junction bases outside the gene matches: 9. The DNA for the CDR3 is TGTGCCAGCAGCTCCCCCGCTGGGACTAGCGGGAGGGGTACGCAGTATTTT. Residues: CASSSPAGTSGRGTQYF.

This clone was counted ten times or more. V is TRBV11-2 and J is TRBJ2-1, with 15 bases lining up with TRBD2. Germline V gene lookup returns CDR1 SGHAT and CDR2 FQNNGV. V lost 1 base and J lost 13; bases outside the gene matches: 8. The CDR3 sequence is 16 residues long. CDR3 loop: CASSLGLGLAGGPQFF. CDR3 in DNA: TGTGCCAGCAGCTTAGGGCTGGGACTAGCGGGAGGTCCTCAGTTCTTC.

Ten or more counts support this clone. This chain links TRBV20-1 with TRBJ1-2; 10 positions agree with TRBD1. The length of the CDR3 is 13 residues. The germline gives CDR1 DFQATT, CDR2 SNEGSKA (reference sequence). V lost 4 bases to trimming and J lost 7 bases; unmatched junction nucleotides: 6. CDR3 sequence: CSATSTGGGGYTF. In DNA form, the CDR3 reads TGCAGTGCTACATCGACAGGGGGCGGTGGCTACACCTTC.

This clone was observed many times. This may be a read error, as it is one base from a much larger clone. The sample contains more than one DNA sequence encoding this CDR3. V and J are TRBV30 and TRBJ1-3, with D possibly matching TRBD1 (6 bases). The V and J ends lost 4 bases and 7 bases respectively, with 11 bases between them. The CDR3 spans 12 residues. Germline assignment: CDR1 GTSNPN and CDR2 SVGIG (reference sequence). The CDR3 DNA is TGTGCCTGGACAGGGGATGGTAACACCATATATTTT. Amino acids: CAWTGDGNTIYF.